This T cell receptor beta chain was retrieved from a study of blood T cells in healthy people across ages. General study points: Greater diversity and more naive CD4+ cells were seen in long-lived donors than in aged donors.

Turning to this clonotype: The target antigen is unknown.

The second PCR ran roughly 6 to 11 cycles with a sample-barcoded 5' primer and J-beta primers. TCRdb re-called the 5' RACE reads through MiXCR, storing one row per CDR3 protein. This table holds fewer than 1.5 million distinct CDR3 sequences, 40% to 50% found once. The CDR3 extends over 17 amino acids. CDR1 and CDR2 from the germline V gene are DFQATT and SNEGSKA (reference sequence). After removal of 0 bases from V and 0 bases from J, the junction contained 7 bases not matched to a gene. What was sequenced was blood. J is TRBJ2-1 and V is TRBV20-1; the match to TRBD1 covers 8 bases. The receptor comes from a woman under 30 in good health. CDR3 sequence (DNA): TGCAGTGCTAGAGATGTCACAGGGGGGAGCTCCTACAATGAGCAGTTCTTC. Encoded protein: CSARDVTGGSSYNEQFF.